Sequencing of this TCR beta chain was carried out in a study of T cell repertoires in cytomegalovirus infection. Overall study: An indication of both CMV infection and matching HLA type came from public TCR beta signatures.

From the reads, TCRdb called clonotypes with MiXCR, one entry per CDR3 protein. The sample holds about 570,000 distinct CDR3 sequences; approximately 40% are singletons and the top ten take around 48%. The CDR3 totals 14 residues. V was pared by 3 bases and J by 2 bases, with 11 bases between. From germline, CDR1 is SGHTA and CDR2 FQGNSA. As to this clonotype: The target antigen is unknown.

Broader study findings: People with CMV and the relevant HLA were identified by cumulative public TCR beta family frequency.

The clonotype comes from a human donor in good health (CMV status not recorded). Some clones in this sample may be carry-over from other donors' samples. The specimen comprised cultured PBMCs, sampled from culture after CMV antigen stimulation. The genes are TRBV7-2 and TRBJ2-7, with a tentative D call TRBD2 (5 bases). The CDR3 spells CASSFLATTYEQYF. The DNA for the CDR3 is TGTGCCAGCAGCTTTTTAGCGACAACCTACGAGCAGTACTTC.